Listed below are T cell receptor beta chains from one sample, sequenced in a study of neoadjuvant nivolumab and ipilimumab in lung cancer. TCRdb keeps only in-frame clones here, not all; method: immunoSEQ multiplex PCR. The table includes about 6,000 clones, about 65% detected once. The input for sequencing was tumor tissue, taken after neoadjuvant nivolumab, alone or with ipilimumab, at or shortly before surgery. Receptors originate from an adult with non-small cell lung cancer. Each CDR3 is given with its conserved first and last residue. The D gene is left open where the match is weak. A clone size is listed for some rows: how often the clone was seen (once, few, many), or a class if it is expanded.

j_gene,v_gene,d_gene,abundance,CDR3aa,CDR3nt
TRBJ1-5,TRBV19,NA,medium-sized,CASSPGLINQPQHF,TGTGCCAGTAGTCCGGGACTGATCAATCAGCCCCAGCATTTT
TRBJ1-2,TRBV2,NA,medium-sized,CASRPRDGSAYGYTF,TGTGCCAGCAGACCTCGGGACGGAAGCGCTTATGGCTACACCTTC
TRBJ2-1,TRBV11-2,NA,NA,CASSSGKGSYNEQFF,TGTGCCAGCAGCTCGGGAAAGGGGTCCTACAATGAGCAGTTCTTC
TRBJ2-7,TRBV18,TRBD1,NA,CASSPGTGHDF,TGTGCCAGCTCTCCCGGGACAGGGCATGACTTC
TRBJ1-2,TRBV29-1,NA,NA,CSVGSGLDYGYTF,TGCAGCGTTGGAAGTGGGTTAGACTATGGCTACACCTTC
TRBJ1-1,TRBV12-5,NA,NA,CASGRGQEAFF,TGTGCTAGTGGGAGAGGACAGGAAGCTTTCTTT
TRBJ2-3,TRBV9,NA,NA,CANSVANPTDTQYF,TGTGCCAACAGCGTAGCTAACCCCACAGATACGCAGTATTTT
TRBJ2-4,TRBV10-3,TRBD1,medium-sized,CAIRSDRVNIQYF,TGTGCCATCAGGTCGGACAGGGTGAACATTCAGTACTTC
TRBJ2-7,TRBV7-3,NA,NA,CASFRGGSYEQYF,TGTGCCAGCTTTAGGGGGGGATCCTACGAGCAGTACTTC
TRBJ2-7,TRBV5-1,TRBD1,NA,CASSPTGLGEQYF,TGCGCCAGCAGCCCGACAGGGTTAGGCGAGCAGTACTTC
TRBJ2-1,TRBV7-2,NA,NA,CASSPTGREQFF,TGTGCCAGCAGCCCGACGGGACGGGAGCAGTTCTTC
TRBJ2-1,TRBV5-1,NA,NA,CASSLAGGRGSYNEQFF,TGCGCCAGCAGCTTGGCCGGGGGCAGGGGCTCCTACAATGAGCAGTTCTTC
TRBJ2-7,TRBV11-2,NA,NA,CASSLDLRTYEQYF,TGTGCCAGCAGCTTAGATTTAAGGACCTACGAGCAGTACTTC
TRBJ2-5,TRBV27,NA,NA,CASRGSLSAETQYF,TGTGCCAGCAGGGGTAGCCTAAGTGCCGAGACCCAGTACTTC
TRBJ2-1,TRBV10-2,NA,NA,CASTQGSYNEQFF,TGCGCCAGCACGCAGGGGTCCTACAATGAGCAGTTCTTC
TRBJ2-7,TRBV2,NA,few,CASEGFEQYF,TGTGCCAGCGAGGGATTTGAGCAGTACTTC
TRBJ2-1,TRBV4-2,NA,NA,CASSQVFEGVGEQFF,TGTGCCAGCAGCCAGGTTTTTGAGGGAGTCGGTGAGCAGTTCTTC
TRBJ2-7,TRBV25-1,TRBD1,NA,CASSLTGFREQYF,TGTGCCAGCAGCTTGACAGGGTTTAGGGAGCAGTACTTC
TRBJ2-4,TRBV27,NA,NA,CASSFDLRGIQYF,TGTGCCAGCAGTTTTGACCTACGGGGCATTCAGTACTTC
TRBJ2-1,TRBV6-5,TRBD2,NA,CASSRIAGEYNEQFF,TGTGCCAGCAGTCGCATAGCGGGAGAATACAATGAGCAGTTCTTC
TRBJ2-7,TRBV6-1,NA,NA,CASSVDLQYF,TGTGCCAGCAGTGTGGACCTTCAGTACTTC
TRBJ1-5,TRBV6-1,NA,NA,CASSELGARLSNQPQHF,TGTGCCAGCAGTGAACTGGGGGCAAGACTTAGCAATCAGCCCCAGCATTTT
TRBJ1-1,TRBV28,NA,NA,CASSFPQRTEAFF,TGTGCCAGCAGTTTCCCCCAGAGGACTGAAGCTTTCTTT
TRBJ1-1,TRBV5-1,NA,NA,CASSIGQTSNTEAFF,TGCGCCAGCAGCATTGGACAGACTTCTAACACTGAAGCTTTCTTT
TRBJ2-3,TRBV4-1,TRBD2,NA,CASSQVGASGRALYTQYF,TGCGCCAGCAGCCAAGTCGGGGCTAGCGGGAGGGCCTTATATACGCAGTATTTT
TRBJ1-5,TRBV2,NA,NA,CASSEAIGDQPQHF,TGTGCCAGCAGTGAGGCGATAGGGGATCAGCCCCAGCATTTT
TRBJ2-3,TRBV29-1,NA,NA,CSVVARLGETQYF,TGCAGCGTTGTCGCACGGCTCGGGGAGACGCAGTATTTT
TRBJ1-2,TRBV27,NA,NA,CASSLSAGVGYTF,TGTGCCAGCAGTTTATCAGCAGGGGTTGGCTACACCTTC
TRBJ1-1,TRBV6-1,NA,few,CASSKSFNTEAFF,TGTGCCAGCAGTAAGAGTTTCAACACTGAAGCTTTCTTT
TRBJ2-3,TRBV14,NA,NA,CASSPRTSTDTQYF,TGTGCCAGCAGCCCCAGGACTAGCACAGATACGCAGTATTTT
TRBJ1-1,TRBV11-2,NA,NA,CASSSPPGNTEAFF,TGTGCCAGCAGCTCTCCCCCCGGGAACACTGAAGCTTTCTTT
TRBJ2-7,TRBV28,TRBD2,NA,CASSLPRTSGRRQYF,TGTGCCAGCAGTCTACCCAGGACTAGCGGGAGGAGGCAGTACTTC
TRBJ2-6,TRBV7-3,TRBD1,NA,CASSPDRGSGANVLTF,TGTGCCAGCAGCCCAGACAGGGGGTCCGGGGCCAACGTCCTGACTTTC
TRBJ2-1,TRBV19,NA,NA,CASSPPTANEQFF,TGTGCCAGTAGTCCACCGACAGCCAATGAGCAGTTCTTC
TRBJ2-3,TRBV15,NA,NA,CATRRGITDTQYF,TGTGCCACCAGGAGGGGGATCACAGATACGCAGTATTTT
TRBJ1-1,TRBV11-2,NA,NA,CASSLAHFFTEAFF,TGTGCCAGCAGCTTAGCCCACTTTTTCACTGAAGCTTTCTTT
TRBJ2-5,TRBV5-1,TRBD2,NA,CASRTGLAGGAETQYF,TGCGCCAGCAGGACTGGACTAGCGGGAGGTGCAGAGACCCAGTACTTC
TRBJ2-7,TRBV6-5,NA,NA,CASSSPYRSNSYEQYF,TGTGCCAGCAGTTCGCCCTACAGGAGTAACTCCTACGAGCAGTACTTC
TRBJ2-1,TRBV7-2,NA,NA,CASSLVLVEGNEQFF,TGTGCCAGCAGCTTAGTCCTAGTGGAGGGTAATGAGCAGTTCTTC
TRBJ2-1,TRBV5-1,TRBD1,few,CASSLAWGQGALYNEQFF,TGCGCCAGCAGCTTGGCTTGGGGCCAGGGGGCTTTATACAATGAGCAGTTCTTC
TRBJ2-1,TRBV30,NA,medium-sized,CAWSSSRGGEQFF,TGTGCCTGGAGTTCCTCACGGGGTGGTGAGCAGTTCTTC
TRBJ1-5,TRBV15,NA,NA,CATSRNRVGNQPQHF,TGTGCCACCAGCAGAAACAGGGTTGGCAATCAGCCCCAGCATTTT
TRBJ2-5,TRBV28,TRBD2,NA,CASSFNYGLAEETQYF,TGTGCCAGCAGTTTCAATTACGGACTAGCCGAAGAGACCCAGTACTTC
TRBJ2-3,TRBV6-5,NA,NA,CASKVQGADTQYF,TGTGCCAGCAAAGTACAGGGAGCAGATACGCAGTATTTT
TRBJ1-1,TRBV29-1,NA,NA,CSVERDKNTEAFF,TGCAGCGTTGAAAGGGACAAGAACACTGAAGCTTTCTTT